This TCR beta chain was profiled in a study of blood T cells in healthy people across ages (dated by TCRdb to the mid-2010s). At the level of the whole study: In model experiments, template switching captured about one uniquely barcoded TCR beta cDNA molecule for every two T cells. The donors were split into four age groups: young (average 16 years), middle-aged (nearly 40), aged (62) and long-lived (roughly 80). To avoid experimental bias, donors of different ages were distributed randomly across sequencing lanes. Using the same blood draw, the study looked at two additional independent replicas of 1 million unique cDNA reads for two donors, one aged 18 to 30 and the other aged 80 or older. Age-related changes in TCR beta repertoire diversity were measured in the study by deep sequencing normalized with unique cDNA molecular identifiers.

What the study reported, not specific to this receptor: Compared with the aged group, more naive CD4+ T cells, fewer expanded clones and increased TCR diversity were shown by the long-lived group, suggesting age selection. Estimates of total diversity based on one million sequenced T cells were considered lower bounds and underestimates. A strong correlation was found between observed TCR beta diversity and the percentage of naive T cells measured by flow cytometry. Since profiling was done on bulk unsorted PBMCs, naive and antigen-experienced compartments could not be conclusively compared. Because the CMV infection status of the donors was unknown, age-related changes in expanded clonotypes may potentially have been confounded. As age increased, observed TCR beta diversity per million T cells dropped in a roughly linear way, and a significant reduction was already evident by age roughly 36.

Systemically healthy Caucasian individuals from Russia, some 40 in total and aged 6 to 90 years, were included as donors. About 9.1 milliliters of peripheral blood were collected from each donor into EDTA-treated Vacutainer tubes. Ficoll-Paque density-gradient centrifugation was used to isolate PBMCs, with at least 7 million obtained per sample. Total RNA was extracted from PBMCs with Trizol reagent, with at least 5.5 micrograms obtained per sample. For every donor, flow cytometry on a PBMC aliquot measured the percentage of naive CD45RAhigh/CD27high T cells. This clonotype was detected a few times. Its antigen remains undetermined. No much larger clonotype is one base removed from it; base qualities were not supplied. The CDR3, cysteine through phenylalanine, is 14 amino acids long. Here the CDR3 DNA is all that survives: 42 bases in frame from base 1. Per the germline V gene, SGHRS is the CDR1 and YFSETQ is the CDR2. V is cut by 2 bases and J by 1 base, and the space between the germline ends is 9 bases.

The library was generated by 5' RACE. Sequencing was performed on an Illumina HiSeq 2500. A second PCR of about 7 to 12 cycles was performed with a sample-barcoded 5' primer and a J-beta primer mix. A unique molecular identifier was introduced onto each TCR beta cDNA molecule by a template-switch 5' adaptor carrying 12 random nucleotides. At least 2.5 million CDR3-containing paired-end reads were obtained from each sample. The Mint cDNA synthesis kit, primed by a TRBC-specific oligonucleotide, was used to synthesize first-strand cDNA from all RNA. All cDNA was treated with uracil-DNA glycosylase and then went through a first 18-cycle PCR with the universal primers M1SS and BC2_uni_R. The study's own analysis went as follows. Each sample was normalized by randomly selecting 1 million high-quality reads, each carrying a distinct molecular identifier. Reads with shared molecular identifiers were discarded instead of being binned into consensus sequences. MiTCR, run with a Q25 quality threshold and the strictest error-elimination algorithm, handled CDR3 identification, clonotype clustering and error correction. A nonparametric unseen species model with Euler transformation was used to estimate lower-bound total TCR beta diversity. TCRdb reworked the public reads: Q25 trimming with fastp, MiXCR clone assembly, productive beta chains retained. One record per CDR3 amino acid sequence lists the most common genes and DNA. The V and J calls, along with clone size, are taken from TCRdb and not from the paper's own processing. In this sample the table shows about 810,000 distinct CDR3 sequences, around 34% of which occur a single time. The top ten clones comprise approximately 12% of the sample.

The sequenced sample consisted of blood. This TCR came from a man aged 18 to 29 in good health. The sequence is built from TRBV5-1 and TRBJ1-1, with no reliable assignment of the D segment. The CDR3 protein sequence reads: CASSFERGNTEAFF. The nucleotide sequence is TGCGCCAGCAGCTTTGAGCGAGGGAACACTGAAGCTTTCTTT.